The 8 T cell receptor beta chains below all came from one sample that was sequenced in a study of post-analysis software for immune sequencing data. The library was made from cDNA and included unique molecular identifiers. TCRdb itself ran the PCR reads through MiXCR, one entry per CDR3 protein. The top ten clones hold 0.55% to 0.65% of a sample with some 690,000 distinct CDR3 sequences, about 32% of them seen once. Their specific antigens are unknown. Broader study findings: TRBV5-6, TRBV5-1 and TRBV20-1 were among 4 or 5 TRBV segments more frequent in patients than controls.

The sample consisted of blood. These receptors came from a girl aged 5 to 17 with multiple sclerosis.

This chain connects TRBV18 to TRBJ1-2; TRBD1 matches 7 bases. The CDR3 loop spans 15 amino acids. V gave up 4 bases and J gave up 3 bases; unmatched junction bases: 8. Germline V lookup: CDR1 KGHSH, CDR2 LQKENI. The CDR3 is CASSREGQPHYGYTF. CDR3 nucleotide sequence: TGTGCCAGCTCACGTGAGGGACAGCCACACTATGGCTACACCTTC.

This clonotype showed up just a few times. The gene calls are TRBV20-1 and TRBJ1-1; tentative D call: TRBD1 (5 bases). Trimming shortened V by 5 bases and J by 8 bases, and 18 bases separated the two germline ends. This CDR3 is 13 amino acids long. Germline CDR1 DFQATT, CDR2 SNEGSKA (reference sequence). In nucleotides, the CDR3 is TGCAGTGCTCTGAAGGGGAACCAACTCGAAGCTTTCTTT. Protein sequence: CSALKGNQLEAFF.

This sequence joins TRBV20-1 and TRBJ2-5; the D gene is possibly TRBD2 (7 bases). Germline V CDR1 and CDR2: DFQATT, SNEGSKA (reference sequence). V was cut by 2 bases and J by 1 base, with 11 bases left in between. This CDR3 is built from 14 residues. CDR3 loop: CSARRGAFQETQYF. The CDR3 nucleotides are TGCAGTGCTAGACGGGGGGCCTTCCAAGAGACCCAGTACTTC.

This clonotype has a handful of counts. The V call is TRBV5-1, the J call TRBJ1-1, with a possible D match to TRBD1 (5 bases). Germline lookup yields CDR1 SGHRS and CDR2 YFSETQ. Trimming left V 4 bases short and J 5 bases short, with 12 bases between. CDR3 length: 13 residues. The CDR3 nucleotides read TGCGCCAGCAGCGATGGGGGTTGGACTGAAGCTTTCTTT. As protein: CASSDGGWTEAFF.

The chain couples TRBV20-1 to TRBJ2-1, with D possibly TRBD1 on 8 matching bases. The V end was cut by 5 bases, the J end by 8 bases, with 31 bases between. Germline CDR1 DFQATT, CDR2 SNEGSKA (reference sequence). The CDR3 loop spans 18 amino acids. The CDR3 region has the DNA TGCAGTGCTGCCCACGGACAGGGAATTACGGGAGGATCCGATGAGCAGTTCTTC. Protein sequence: CSAAHGQGITGGSDEQFF.

This rearrangement joins TRBV13 to TRBJ2-3; TRBD2 matches at 12 bases. The CDR3 has 15 amino acids. Germline V gives CDR1 PRHDT, CDR2 FYEKMQ (reference sequence). J lost 6 bases, V lost 5 bases, and 6 bases had no gene match. The CDR3 nucleotides are TGTGCCAGCAGCAGACGGACTAGCGGGACCGATACGCAGTATTTT. Encoded protein: CASSRRTSGTDTQYF. The whole variable domain, remainder taken from reference TRBV13 and TRBJ2-3, is AAGVIQSPRHLIKEKRETATLKCYPIPRHDTVYWYQQGPGQDPQFLISFYEKMQSDKGSIPDRFSAQQFSDYHSELNMSSLELGDSALYFCASSRRTSGTDTQYFGPGTRLTVL.

This chain connects TRBV7-9 to TRBJ2-1; 7 bases line up with TRBD2. Germline CDR1 SEHNR, CDR2 FQNEAQ (reference sequence). The V and J ends lost 5 bases and 5 bases, in that order; junction bases with no gene match: 15. The CDR3 covers 17 residues. The CDR3: CASSLPLPASGNNEQFF. The CDR3 nucleotides read TGTGCCAGCAGCCTCCCTCTACCGGCTAGCGGTAACAATGAGCAGTTCTTC.

V and J are TRBV4-1 and TRBJ2-1; the D gene is possibly TRBD2 (5 bases). V was cut by 3 bases and J by 12 bases, with 18 bases left in between. The CDR3 is 14 residues long. The germline V gene encodes CDR1 MGHRA and CDR2 YSYEKL. CDR3 sequence: CASSQQWGLARQFF. In DNA, the CDR3 is TGCGCCAGCAGCCAGCAATGGGGTCTAGCCCGGCAGTTCTTC.